These 26 T cell receptor beta chains were all obtained from the same sample, sequenced in a study of T cells in Graves' hyperthyroidism and ophthalmopathy. TCR beta CDR3 regions were amplified from RNA. When the TCR CDR3 underwent first-round RT-PCR, the HTBI primer set was used. From the multiplex PCR reads, TCRdb called clonotypes with MiXCR, one entry per CDR3 protein. Seen here are under 400,000 distinct CDR3 sequences, 13% observed once, and the top ten hold less than 10%. The sample consisted of blood. The source of these receptors is a young woman with Graves' hyperthyroidism.

This clonotype came up many times. The chain links TRBV6-2 or TRBV6-3 to TRBJ1-4, with D possibly TRBD1 on 5 matching bases. Germline V gene sequence: CDR1 MNHEY, CDR2 SVGEGT. This CDR3 has 14 amino acids. V lost 6 bases to trimming and J lost 3 bases, with 11 bases between them. The CDR3 spells CASRQASANEKLFF. For the CDR3, the DNA is TGTGCCAGCAGACAGGCCAGCGCTAATGAAAAACTGTTTTTT.

The gene calls are TRBV5-5 and TRBJ2-7; tentative D call: TRBD1 (5 bases). CDR1 and CDR2 from the germline V gene are SGHKS and YYEKEE (reference sequence). V was clipped by 0 bases and J by 2 bases, with 12 bases between them. The CDR3 has 15 residues. The CDR3 DNA is TGTGCCAGCAGCTTGGATCAGGGTAGAACCTACGAGCAGTACTTC. This gives the protein CASSLDQGRTYEQYF.

Many counts were recorded for this clonotype. The gene calls are TRBV7-9 and TRBJ2-2; D perhaps matches TRBD2 (6 bases). The CDR3 covers 15 residues. With 9 bases removed from V and 0 bases from J, the gap between germline ends came to 14 bases. Germline loops: CDR1 SEHNR, CDR2 FQNEAQ (reference sequence). CDR3 sequence (DNA): TGTGCCAGAGGCATTCTAGCGTCGAACACCGGGGAGCTGTTTTTT. This translates into CARGILASNTGELFF.

Notes on this clonotype: A much larger clone lies a single base off, so this may be a read error. The rearrangement links TRBV7-9 to TRBJ1-1, with no clear D. CDR1 SEHNR and CDR2 FQNEAQ come from the germline V gene (reference sequence). V dropped 1 base and J dropped 1 base, with 7 bases sitting between them. This CDR3 has 14 residues. CDR3 in DNA: TGTGCCAGCAGCTTAGGGAATACGAACACTGAAGCTTTCTTT. Translated, it gives CASSLGNTNTEAFF.

There are many counts of this clonotype. CDR3 bases: TGTGCCAGCAGTATGACCCTCGGACAGAAACCGCTGTTCTTC. Translated: CASSMTLGQKPLFF. The chain carries TRBV11-1 and TRBJ2-1; D perhaps matches TRBD1 (6 bases). Trimming cost V 6 bases and J 15 bases, with 24 bases left between them. Germline lookup yields CDR1 SGHAT and CDR2 FQDESV (reference sequence). CDR3 length equals 14 residues.

This clonotype was seen ten or more times. The chain combines TRBV29-1 with TRBJ1-1; D remains unclear. The germline CDR1 and CDR2 sequences are SQVTM and ANQGSEA. Trimming shortened V by 1 base and J by 7 bases, and 10 bases separated the two germline ends. The CDR3 consists of 12 residues. For the CDR3, the DNA is TGCAGCGTTGAAGGCGCTACTCGTGAAGCTTTCTTT. This sequence encodes CSVEGATREAFF.

The V and J genes are TRBV20-1 and TRBJ2-3; TRBD2 matches at 8 bases. The length of the CDR3 is 15 residues. The ends lost 5 bases at V and 1 base at J; junction bases unmatched: 8. Per germline, CDR1 DFQATT and CDR2 SNEGSKA (reference sequence). The CDR3 DNA sequence: TGCAGTGCTTCCTCCGGGACTAGGGGCACAGATACGCAGTATTTT. As protein: CSASSGTRGTDTQYF.

This clonotype was seen many times. The rearrangement uses TRBV12-3 or TRBV12-4 and TRBJ2-7; D may be TRBD2 (7 bases). V lost 9 bases and J 2 bases, leaving 17 bases between the germline ends. This CDR3 comprises 14 residues. The CDR3 is CASIGGGAAYEQYF. In DNA form, the CDR3 reads TGTGCCAGTATTGGGGGGGGGGCAGCCTACGAGCAGTACTTC.

This clonotype was observed a handful of times. V is TRBV6-5 and J is TRBJ2-6; TRBD1 is a possible D gene (6 bases). With 5 bases removed from V and 4 bases from J, the gap between germline ends came to 18 bases. This CDR3 comprises 17 residues. Germline V gene sequence: CDR1 MNHEY, CDR2 SVGAGI. The CDR3 loop reads CASSDQGRSAGANVLTF. The CDR3 DNA sequence: TGTGCCAGCAGTGATCAGGGGAGAAGTGCGGGGGCCAACGTCCTGACTTTC.

In its sample, this clonotype was seen many times. This chain joins TRBV2 and TRBJ2-3; the match to TRBD2 covers 13 bases. The CDR3 length is 17 residues. Germline CDR1 is SNHLY and CDR2 is FYNNEI. V lost 1 base and J lost 2; bases outside the gene matches: 3. The chain's CDR3 is CASSEGGLAGITDTQYF. The DNA of the CDR3 is TGTGCCAGCAGTGAAGGGGGACTAGCGGGGATCACAGATACGCAGTATTTT. The full variable domain, with the rest looked up from reference TRBV2 and TRBJ2-3, is EPEVTQTPSHQVTQMGQEVILRCVPISNHLYFYWYRQILGQKVEFLVSFYNNEISEKSEIFDDQFSVERPDGSNFTLKIRSTKLEDSAMYFCASSEGGLAGITDTQYFGPGTRLTVL.

This clonotype came up many times. The rearrangement links TRBV11-2 to TRBJ2-4, with D possibly TRBD2 on 5 matching bases. V lost 4 bases, J lost 8 bases, and 18 bases lay in between. The CDR3 consists of 15 residues. Looked up from germline, CDR1 is SGHAT and CDR2 is FQNNGV. For the CDR3, the DNA is TGTGCCAGCAGCTCCCGTGTGAGCGGAGCCGACATTCAGTACTTC. It yields the protein CASSSRVSGADIQYF.

This clonotype showed up just a few times. A much larger clonotype is one base distant, so this may be a read error. The chain is built from TRBV28 and TRBJ2-1, with D unresolved. CDR1 and CDR2 from the germline V gene are MDHEN and SYDVKM. Deletions cut 5 bases from V and 4 bases from J, with 9 bases between. The CDR3 runs 13 residues. CDR3 DNA: TGTGCCAGCAGTGTTGAGACTTACAATGAGCAGTTCTTC. It specifies CASSVETYNEQFF.

This clonotype was recorded at least ten times. The chain links TRBV12-3 or TRBV12-4 to TRBJ1-2, with TRBD1 matching over 10 bases. The CDR3 consists of 15 residues. The V segment lost 5 bases and the J segment 5 bases; nucleotides outside the gene matches: 8. CDR3 loop: CASSPRQGAGYGYTF. CDR3 DNA sequence: TGTGCCAGCAGTCCGCGACAGGGGGCCGGGTATGGCTACACCTTC.

The rearrangement uses TRBV20-1 and TRBJ2-1; 13 bases line up with TRBD2. With 1 base clipped from V and 0 bases from J, the junction kept 12 bases outside the gene matches. Germline-derived CDR1 and CDR2 are DFQATT and SNEGSKA (reference sequence). CDR3 length equals 20 residues. This CDR3 reads CSARGRAPRTSGSSYNEQFF. The CDR3 DNA reads as TGCAGTGCTAGAGGAAGGGCCCCTCGGACTAGCGGGAGCTCCTACAATGAGCAGTTCTTC.

This chain links TRBV20-1 with TRBJ2-3; 16 bases are a match to TRBD2. The CDR3 is made up of 18 amino acids. Germline CDR1 is DFQATT and CDR2 is SNEGSKA (reference sequence). The CDR3 region has the DNA TGCTCGACAGCCGGGGGGGGACTAGCGGGAGGGCCGGAGGATACGCAGTATTTT. Amino acid sequence: CSTAGGGLAGGPEDTQYF.

As concerns this clonotype: This may come from a read error, since a much larger clone is one base off. Here the CDR3 reads CAISEGDRGDTEAFF. CDR3 in DNA: TGTGCCATCAGTGAGGGGGACAGGGGCGACACTGAAGCTTTCTTT. This chain links TRBV10-3 with TRBJ1-1; the match to TRBD1 covers 10 bases. V was pared by 2 bases and J by 3 bases, with 3 bases of the junction left unmatched. This CDR3 has 15 residues. In germline, CDR1 is ENHRY, CDR2 SYGVKD.

This clonotype was picked up many times. The chain joins TRBV12-3 or TRBV12-4 to TRBJ2-5; TRBD2 might be the D (5 bases). This CDR3 contains 15 residues. The germline V and J ends were trimmed by 3 bases and 4 bases, with 15 bases remaining between them. Here the CDR3 reads CASSLPNAGGETQYF. For the CDR3, the DNA is TGTGCCAGCAGTTTGCCAAACGCGGGTGGAGAGACCCAGTACTTC.

This clonotype was seen ten or more times. The DNA for the CDR3 is TGTGCCAGCAGTGTAGGGGGCGGAGGGGGCCACGAGCAGTACTTC. Its protein product is CASSVGGGGGHEQYF. This rearrangement joins TRBV25-1 to TRBJ2-7; the D gene is possibly TRBD1 (7 bases). Trimming removed 4 bases at V and 5 bases at J, with 18 bases between. Germline V CDR1 and CDR2: MGHDK, SYGVNS. The CDR3 extends over 15 amino acids.

This clonotype has a count of ten or more. V and J are TRBV2 and TRBJ2-3, with 8 bases lining up with TRBD2. The CDR3 loop spans 16 amino acids. Looked up from germline, CDR1 is SNHLY and CDR2 is FYNNEI. The V segment lost 5 bases and the J segment 0 bases; nucleotides outside the gene matches: 7. CDR3 sequence (DNA): TGTGCCAGCAGTAAGGATAGCGGGGTTAGCACAGATACGCAGTATTTT. Translated, it gives CASSKDSGVSTDTQYF.

This clonotype was counted ten times or more. The chain carries TRBV12-3 or TRBV12-4 and TRBJ2-7; D unclear. Trimming took 6 bases from V and 1 from J, leaving 13 bases between them. The CDR3 contains 14 residues. The CDR3 loop is CASSPTPVSYEQYF. CDR3 DNA: TGTGCCAGCAGCCCAACCCCGGTTTCCTACGAGCAGTACTTC.

This clonotype showed up many times. The chain uses TRBV5-1 and TRBJ2-1; 9 bases fit TRBD1. CDR1 and CDR2 from the germline V gene are SGHRS and YFSETQ. This CDR3 comprises 15 residues. V lost 3 bases and J lost 6; bases outside the gene matches: 7. In DNA, the CDR3 is TGCGCCAGCAGCTCCTCCGGGACAGGGATCAATGAGCAGTTCTTC. Protein sequence: CASSSSGTGINEQFF.

This clonotype showed up many times. The genes are TRBV6-6 and TRBJ2-7; TRBD2 matches at 7 bases. V shed 0 bases, J shed 2 bases, and the junction held 4 bases outside the gene matches. The CDR3 loop spans 15 amino acids. Looked up from germline, CDR1 is MNHNY and CDR2 is SVGAGI (reference sequence). Here the CDR3 DNA reads TGTGCCAGCAGTTACTCGCCAAGCGGGACCTACGAGCAGTACTTC. This encodes CASSYSPSGTYEQYF.

The chain joins TRBV4-2 to TRBJ2-3; a possible D gene is TRBD1 (6 bases). CDR1 and CDR2 (germline): LGHNA, YNFKEQ. Trimming shortened V by 5 bases and J by 10 bases, and 25 bases separated the two germline ends. CDR3 length: 16 residues. Here the CDR3 reads CASSDEGDTSRWSQYF. The CDR3 bases are TGTGCCAGCAGCGACGAAGGGGACACCTCCCGGTGGTCGCAGTATTTT.

This clonotype was seen repeatedly, ten times or more. This chain connects TRBV28 to TRBJ2-7, with TRBD1 as a possible D gene (6 bases). CDR1 is MDHEN and CDR2 is SYDVKM in the germline V gene. CDR3 length equals 13 residues. Trimming took 10 bases from V and 3 from J, leaving 16 bases between them. This chain's CDR3 is CATKTGSYYEQYF. The CDR3 DNA sequence: TGTGCCACCAAGACAGGTTCTTACTACGAGCAGTACTTC.

J is TRBJ2-3 and V is TRBV20-1, with a tentative D call TRBD1 (5 bases). CDR3 length: 13 amino acids. V shed 4 bases and J shed 3 bases, with 11 bases lying between them. Germline lookup yields CDR1 DFQATT and CDR2 SNEGSKA (reference sequence). CDR3 in DNA: TGCAGTGCTAAGACAGTTTGGACAGATACGCAGTATTTT. This sequence encodes CSAKTVWTDTQYF.

This clonotype was seen many times. This chain joins TRBV3-1 and TRBJ2-7; 8 positions agree with TRBD2. V trimming: 2 bases; J trimming: 1 base; junction bases outside the gene matches: 4. The length of the CDR3 is 15 residues. Germline V gene lookup returns CDR1 LGHDT and CDR2 YNNKEL (reference sequence). CDR3 sequence reads: CASSQMASGSYEQYF. The CDR3 nucleotides read TGTGCCAGCAGCCAAATGGCTAGCGGGTCCTACGAGCAGTACTTC.